The 19 T cell receptor beta chains in this list originate from one sample, sequenced in a study of regulatory T cells in long-lasting Graves disease. The time point is: persistent/refractory GD, antithyroid drugs over 5 years with positive TRAb. Extracted PBMC RNA gave rise to the TCR library. Arm-PCR of CDR3 regions and iRepertoire HTBI primers were used to build TCR beta libraries. TCRdb called the multiplex PCR reads again in MiXCR, with one record for every CDR3 protein. This table holds some 440,000 distinct CDR3 sequences, less than 25% found once. Sequencing was performed on peripheral blood mononuclear cells (PBMCs), taken when the disease was refractory, from a patient treated with antithyroid drugs. Receptors were obtained from a female donor with Graves disease.

This clonotype came up many times. The chain employs TRBV28 and TRBJ2-7; possible D gene TRBD2, 5 bases. CDR3 length: 14 residues. Deletions cut 6 bases from V and 3 bases from J, with 15 bases between. Germline CDR1 and CDR2: MDHEN and SYDVKM. CDR3 amino acids: CASRERIEHYEQYF. The CDR3 nucleotides are TGTGCCAGCAGGGAGCGGATAGAGCACTACGAGCAGTACTTC.

The sample holds many counts of this clonotype. In nucleotides, the CDR3 is TGTGCCACAGAGGACAGTATAACTCAGGGCTACGAGCAGTACTTC. Protein product: CATEDSITQGYEQYF. This chain uses TRBV28 with TRBJ2-7; D possibly corresponds to TRBD1 (6 bases). This CDR3 spans 15 amino acids. The V gene lost 10 bases and the J gene lost 3 bases, with 22 bases spanning the gap. CDR1 and CDR2 (germline): MDHEN, SYDVKM.

At least ten counts were recorded for this clonotype. This rearrangement joins TRBV20-1 to TRBJ2-7; possibly TRBD1 for D (5 bases). Germline CDR1 and CDR2: DFQATT and SNEGSKA (reference sequence). The CDR3 runs to 12 residues. The V end was cut by 7 bases, the J end by 4 bases, with 14 bases between. The CDR3 bases are TGCAGTGTGATTCAGGGCCTGTACGAGCAGTACTTC. It translates to CSVIQGLYEQYF.

This clonotype appeared a few times. The V call is TRBV7-3, the J call TRBJ1-3; TRBD1 is a possible D gene (6 bases). CDR3 length: 15 amino acids. From germline, CDR1 is SGHTA and CDR2 FQGTGA. The V and J ends lost 8 bases and 4 bases respectively, with 18 bases between them. This CDR3 reads CASGVSGDWGNTIYF. The CDR3 bases are TGTGCCAGCGGAGTCTCAGGGGATTGGGGAAACACCATATATTTT.

This clonotype was observed at least ten times. This chain uses TRBV12-3 or TRBV12-4 with TRBJ2-7; no clear D gene. The CDR3 sequence is 16 residues long. The V end was cut by 2 bases, the J end by 2 bases, with 16 bases between. CDR3 loop: CASSLSAITRPYEQYF. The CDR3 nucleotides are TGTGCCAGCAGTTTATCCGCAATTACACGCCCCTACGAGCAGTACTTC.

This clonotype was detected a few times. This chain joins TRBV7-2 and TRBJ2-5, with D maybe TRBD2 (6 bases). V gave up 1 base and J gave up 2 bases, with 11 bases separating them. From germline, CDR1 is SGHTA and CDR2 FQGNSA. The CDR3 runs 15 residues. The CDR3 spells CASSLVAGPQETQYF. For the CDR3, the DNA is TGTGCCAGCAGCTTAGTGGCGGGACCTCAAGAGACCCAGTACTTC. The full variable domain, its missing parts supplied by reference TRBV7-2 and TRBJ2-5, is GAGVSQSPSNKVTEKGKDVELRCDPISGHTALYWYRQSLGQGLEFLIYFQGNSAPDKSGLPSDRFSAERTGGSVSTLTIQRTQQEDSAVYLCASSLVAGPQETQYFGPGTRLLVL.

The chain links TRBV25-1 to TRBJ2-5, with D perhaps matching TRBD2 (5 bases). V was clipped by 6 bases and J by 1 base, with 9 bases between them. Germline loops: CDR1 MGHDK, CDR2 SYGVNS. The CDR3 is 13 amino acids. Written as DNA, the CDR3 is TGTGCCAGCAGAGGTAGCGCCCAAGAGACCCAGTACTTC. It specifies CASRGSAQETQYF.

This clonotype was picked up many times. The chain links TRBV11-2 to TRBJ2-7, with D possibly being TRBD1 or TRBD2 (5 bases each). The CDR3 consists of 14 residues. Germline V gene sequence: CDR1 SGHAT, CDR2 FQNNGV. V lost 5 bases to trimming and J lost 5 bases, with 16 bases between them. The CDR3 loop reads CASSPEVMTDEQYF. DNA for the CDR3: TGTGCCAGCAGCCCGGAGGTCATGACAGACGAGCAGTACTTC. Looking up the rest from reference TRBV11-2 and TRBJ2-7 gives the full variable domain: EAGVAQSPRYKIIEKRQSVAFWCNPISGHATLYWYQQILGQGPKLLIQFQNNGVVDDSQLPKDRFSAERLKGVDSTLKIQPAKLEDSAVYLCASSPEVMTDEQYFGPGTRLTVT.

This clonotype was found a few times. The chain uses TRBV10-3 and TRBJ2-1; 9 positions match TRBD2. CDR3 length: 14 residues. V lost 6 bases to trimming and J lost 5 bases; unmatched junction nucleotides: 5. The germline CDR1 and CDR2 sequences are ENHRY and SYGVKD. CDR3 in amino acids: CAISVAGANNEQFF. The DNA for the CDR3 is TGTGCCATCAGCGTAGCGGGAGCTAACAATGAGCAGTTCTTC.

This clonotype was counted ten times or more. The chain joins TRBV28 to TRBJ2-7; 8 bases are a match to TRBD1. From germline, CDR1 is MDHEN and CDR2 SYDVKM. The CDR3 length is 13 residues. After removal of 7 bases from V and 6 bases from J, the junction contained 8 bases not matched to a gene. The CDR3 sequence is CASNFLGTGEQYF. The CDR3 DNA is TGTGCCAGCAATTTCCTAGGGACAGGCGAGCAGTACTTC.

Regarding this clonotype: Given a much more abundant clone one base away, this may be a read error. The chain recombines TRBV28 with TRBJ2-7, with 11 nucleotides matching TRBD2. The junction had 10 bases not matched to a gene; V was cut back by 11 bases and J by 4 bases. This CDR3 has 14 residues. The germline V gene encodes CDR1 MDHEN and CDR2 SYDVKM. The CDR3 protein is CAGKRLAGTYEQYF. The CDR3 nucleotides are TGTGCCGGCAAGCGACTAGCGGGAACTTACGAGCAGTACTTC.

This sequence joins TRBV9 and TRBJ1-1; D is unclear. Germline V gene data show CDR1 as SGDLS and CDR2 as YYNGEE. This CDR3 contains 14 residues. Trimming took 0 bases from V and 6 from J, leaving 12 bases between them. CDR3 in DNA: TGTGCCAGCAGCGTAGGATCCGGGAGTGCTGAAGCTTTCTTT. Amino acid sequence: CASSVGSGSAEAFF.

This chain uses TRBV6-1 with TRBJ2-1; 8 bases are a match to TRBD1. With 6 bases clipped from V and 4 bases from J, the junction kept 8 bases outside the gene matches. The CDR3 is 15 amino acids. Germline lookup yields CDR1 MNHNS and CDR2 SASEGT. The CDR3 sequence is CASSPGTGAYNEQFF. The CDR3 DNA reads TGTGCCAGCAGCCCTGGGACAGGAGCATACAATGAGCAGTTCTTC.

The genes are TRBV10-1 and TRBJ2-3; the D gene is possibly TRBD2 (6 bases). Trimming left V 8 bases short and J 0 bases short, with 12 bases between. CDR1 and CDR2 from the germline V gene are WNHNN and SYGVQD (reference sequence). There are 14 residues in the CDR3. The CDR3 spells CASGTSISTDTQYF. CDR3 nucleotide sequence: TGCGCCAGCGGGACTTCCATAAGCACAGATACGCAGTATTTT.

V and J are TRBV5-1 and TRBJ1-6; D is possibly TRBD1 (5 bases). The germline V gene encodes CDR1 SGHRS and CDR2 YFSETQ. This CDR3 region has 15 residues. V was cut by 0 bases and J by 7 bases, with 11 bases left in between. CDR3 bases: TGCGCCAGCAGCTTGGACGGGGGAGGCAATTCACCCCTCCACTTT. It specifies CASSLDGGGNSPLHF.

The chain is built from TRBV11-2 and TRBJ1-1; D call uncertain. The germline V gene has CDR1 SGHAT and CDR2 FQNNGV. V lost 5 bases, J lost 4 bases, and 14 bases lay in between. The CDR3 length is 14 residues. In DNA, the CDR3 is TGTGCCAGCAGCCCAATGGCAGGAGGCACTGAAGCTTTCTTT. Translating it yields CASSPMAGGTEAFF.

This clonotype came up many times. The chain recombines TRBV7-9 with TRBJ1-1; D remains ambiguous. Germline loops: CDR1 SEHNR, CDR2 FQNEAQ (reference sequence). The ends were cut back, 4 bases at V and 12 bases at J, with 21 bases in the middle. The CDR3 contains 14 residues. DNA for the CDR3: TGTGCCAGCAGCTCAACCTCGTCGCGACACGGGTCTTTCTTT. This encodes CASSSTSSRHGSFF. Filled out from reference TRBV7-9 and TRBJ1-1, the complete variable domain reads DTGVSQNPRHKITKRGQNVTFRCDPISEHNRLYWYRQTLGQGPEFLTYFQNEAQLEKSRLLSDRFSAERPKGSFSTLEIQRTEQGDSAMYLCASSSTSSRHGSFFGQGTRLTVV.

Many counts were recorded for this clonotype. This rearrangement joins TRBV12-3 or TRBV12-4 to TRBJ2-5, with D maybe TRBD1 (5 bases). V lost 8 bases to trimming and J lost 3 bases, with 13 bases between them. There are 13 residues in the CDR3. DNA of the CDR3: TGTGCCAGCGCAGAATGGGGCGAAGAGACCCAGTACTTC. Its translation is CASAEWGEETQYF.

The table lists this clonotype with a few counts. The rearrangement joins TRBV5-1 to TRBJ2-7; TRBD2 is a possible D gene (7 bases). The germline CDR1 and CDR2 sequences are SGHRS and YFSETQ. V lost 0 bases to trimming and J lost 5 bases, with 15 bases between them. The CDR3 is 15 amino acids. CDR3 DNA: TGCGCCAGCAGCTTGGAGATGGGGGGGCCTAACGAGCAGTACTTC. Translated, it gives CASSLEMGGPNEQYF.